Shown below are 22 T cell receptor beta chains from a single sample sequenced in a study of shared clonotypes between healthy human individuals. Sequencing used immunoSEQ multiplex PCR; TCRdb keeps in-frame clones, though not all of them. Of over a million clones in the sample, just under 99% were seen once. Sequencing used naive CD4+ T cells sorted from blood. Subset defined: CD45RA+ positively selected. The receptors stem from a man aged 25-45 years in good health.

The rearrangement joins TRBV13 to TRBJ2-2; 11 bases are a match to TRBD2. CDR3 length: 16 amino acids. Germline CDR1 PRHDT, CDR2 FYEKMQ (reference sequence). Trimming cost V 6 bases and J 3 bases; bases outside gene matches: 6. The CDR3 DNA reads TGTGCCAGCAGACGTAGCGGGAGGGCGGACACCGGGGAGCTGTTTTTT. It encodes CASRRSGRADTGELFF.

The chain has TRBV27 and TRBJ2-1, with 10 bases aligning to TRBD2. CDR1 MNHEY and CDR2 SMNVEV come from the germline V gene (reference sequence). Germline trimming cut 5 bases from V and 4 bases from J; bases unmatched to any gene: 2. The CDR3 has 14 amino acids. CDR3: CASSRTSGYNEQFF. The DNA for the CDR3 is TGTGCCAGCAGTAGGACTAGCGGTTACAATGAGCAGTTCTTC.

As for this clone: This CDR3 is also generated by other DNA sequences in the sample. The V call is TRBV5-4, the J call TRBJ2-2; D uncertain. V lost 0 bases and J 7 bases, leaving 4 bases between the germline ends. Germline assignment: CDR1 SGHNT and CDR2 YYREEE (reference sequence). The CDR3 extends over 12 amino acids. The CDR3 sequence: CASSLVGGELFF. The DNA for the CDR3 is TGTGCCAGCAGCTTGGTCGGCGGGGAGCTGTTTTTT.

V gene TRBV29-1 combines with J gene TRBJ2-1, with D possibly being TRBD1 (6 bases). Trimming pared 0 bases from V and 9 bases from J, leaving 12 bases between. The CDR3 extends over 13 amino acids. The germline V gene encodes CDR1 SQVTM and CDR2 ANQGSEA. CDR3 nucleotide sequence: TGCAGCGTTGAAGATCGCAGGGGTTTTGAGCAGTTCTTC. This sequence encodes CSVEDRRGFEQFF.

Turning to this clone: Distinct nucleotide sequences in the sample also encode this CDR3. J is TRBJ2-5 and V is TRBV7-2; 10 bases fit TRBD1. V lost 3 bases to trimming and J lost 5 bases; unmatched junction nucleotides: 3. The germline gives CDR1 SGHTA, CDR2 FQGNSA. This CDR3 spans 14 amino acids. The CDR3 coding sequence is TGTGCCAGCAGCTTGGGACAGGGGTGGGAGACCCAGTACTTC. Amino acids: CASSLGQGWETQYF.

The chain has TRBV18 and TRBJ2-5, with D uncertain. The CDR3 totals 16 residues. CDR1 and CDR2 (germline): KGHSH, LQKENI. With 6 bases removed from V and 0 bases from J, the gap between germline ends came to 17 bases. The CDR3 sequence is CASSPIGPQYQETQYF. In nucleotides, the CDR3 is TGTGCCAGCTCTCCCATTGGTCCCCAGTACCAAGAGACCCAGTACTTC.

V gene TRBV30 combines with J gene TRBJ1-2; D ambiguous. Germline assignment: CDR1 GTSNPN and CDR2 SVGIG (reference sequence). Trimming removed 2 bases at V and 2 bases at J, with 6 bases between. The CDR3 covers 12 residues. The CDR3 spells CAWSSGNYGYTF. CDR3 bases: TGTGCCTGGAGTTCAGGCAACTATGGCTACACCTTC.

This rearrangement joins TRBV19 to TRBJ2-2, with D unresolved. CDR1 LNHDA and CDR2 SQIVND come from the germline V gene (reference sequence). This CDR3 is built from 10 residues. V was clipped by 6 bases and J by 9 bases, with 5 bases between them. The CDR3 DNA reads as TGTGCCAGTAGAGGGCGGGAGCTGTTTTTT. This encodes CASRGRELFF.

V usage is TRBV5-1 and J usage is TRBJ2-7, with D perhaps TRBD1 (6 bases). The V gene lost 0 bases and the J gene lost 4 bases, with 11 bases spanning the gap. Per the germline V gene, CDR1 is SGHRS and CDR2 is YFSETQ. The CDR3 contains 14 residues. The CDR3 bases are TGCGCCAGCAGCTTGGGGGGGCATTCATACGAGCAGTACTTC. This encodes CASSLGGHSYEQYF. The full variable domain, in which reference TRBV5-1 and TRBJ2-7 provide the parts outside the CDR3, is KAGVTQTPRYLIKTRGQQVTLSCSPISGHRSVSWYQQTPGQGLQFLFEYFSETQRNKGNFPGRFSGRQFSNSRSEMNVSTLELGDSALYLCASSLGGHSYEQYFGPGTRLTVT.

The gene calls are TRBV9 and TRBJ2-2; 11 bases line up with TRBD2. This CDR3 has 16 residues. J was trimmed by 3 bases and V by 3 bases; bases with no gene match: 4. CDR1 and CDR2 (germline): SGDLS, YYNGEE. The CDR3 is CASSARLAGYTGELFF. In DNA form, the CDR3 reads TGTGCCAGCAGCGCCCGACTAGCGGGGTACACCGGGGAGCTGTTTTTT.

The chain joins TRBV2 to TRBJ2-1, with TRBD1 matching 10 bases. In germline, CDR1 is SNHLY, CDR2 FYNNEI. The CDR3 has 16 amino acids. V lost 1 base to trimming and J lost 4 bases; unmatched junction nucleotides: 4. The CDR3, as DNA: TGTGCCAGCAGTGAAGATTGGACAGGGGGGTACAATGAGCAGTTCTTC. It specifies CASSEDWTGGYNEQFF. The full variable domain, its missing parts supplied by reference TRBV2 and TRBJ2-1, is EPEVTQTPSHQVTQMGQEVILRCVPISNHLYFYWYRQILGQKVEFLVSFYNNEISEKSEIFDDQFSVERPDGSNFTLKIRSTKLEDSAMYFCASSEDWTGGYNEQFFGPGTRLTVL.

Details on this clone: The same CDR3 is also encoded by other DNA sequences in this sample. The chain carries TRBV5-1 and TRBJ2-5; possibly TRBD1 or TRBD2 for D (6 bases each). Germline CDR1 SGHRS, CDR2 YFSETQ. The CDR3 sequence is 13 residues long. Trimming shortened V by 4 bases and J by 5 bases, and 12 bases separated the two germline ends. CDR3 DNA sequence: TGCGCCAGCAGCCTACAGGGAGGCGAGACCCAGTACTTC. Amino acid sequence: CASSLQGGETQYF.

The rearrangement joins TRBV13 to TRBJ1-1; D is unresolved. V was clipped by 1 base and J by 1 base, with 7 bases between them. From germline, CDR1 is PRHDT and CDR2 FYEKMQ (reference sequence). The CDR3 sequence is 14 residues long. As DNA, the CDR3 is TGTGCCAGCAGCTTAGCGCAGGCGAACACTGAAGCTTTCTTT. Protein product: CASSLAQANTEAFF.

In DNA, the CDR3 is TGCGCCAGCAGCCAAGACCACGTGGCCGAGCAGTACTTC. This gives the protein CASSQDHVAEQYF. The chain couples TRBV4-3 to TRBJ2-7; D gene uncertain. In germline, CDR1 is LGHNA, CDR2 YSLEER. The V end lost 0 bases, the J end lost 6 bases, and 9 bases lay between the germline ends. The CDR3 length is 13 residues.

The chain carries TRBV5-1 and TRBJ2-3, with 12 bases that match TRBD2. From germline, CDR1 is SGHRS and CDR2 YFSETQ. The J segment lost 4 bases and the V segment lost 4 bases, leaving 7 bases of the junction unmatched. The CDR3 is 16 residues long. The CDR3 loop reads CASSPWTSGNADTQYF. The DNA of the CDR3 is TGCGCCAGCAGCCCATGGACTAGCGGGAACGCAGATACGCAGTATTTT.

The V and J genes are TRBV5-1 and TRBJ2-2; a weak D match, TRBD2 (6 bases). Trimming pared 3 bases from V and 6 bases from J, leaving 18 bases between. CDR1 is SGHRS and CDR2 is YFSETQ in the germline V gene. The CDR3 runs 16 residues. The CDR3, as DNA: TGCGCCAGCAGCTCGTTAGCGGACCCGGAGGCCGGGGAGCTGTTTTTT. Encoded protein: CASSSLADPEAGELFF. The variable domain in full, with the rest retrieved from reference TRBV5-1 and TRBJ2-2, is KAGVTQTPRYLIKTRGQQVTLSCSPISGHRSVSWYQQTPGQGLQFLFEYFSETQRNKGNFPGRFSGRQFSNSRSEMNVSTLELGDSALYLCASSSLADPEAGELFFGEGSRLTVL.

The J gene is TRBJ2-1, the V gene TRBV5-8, with D possibly matching TRBD1 (5 bases). Trimming pared 0 bases from V and 7 bases from J, leaving 20 bases between. CDR3 length equals 17 residues. Germline CDR1 is SGHTS and CDR2 is YDEGEE. The CDR3 nucleotides read TGTGCCAGCAGCTTGGCACTCGTGATAGGGGTGTCGAATGAGCAGTTCTTC. This sequence encodes CASSLALVIGVSNEQFF.

This chain connects TRBV9 to TRBJ1-5; perhaps TRBD1 as D (5 bases). Deletions cut 3 bases from V and 0 bases from J, with 16 bases between. The CDR3 covers 17 residues. Germline loops: CDR1 SGDLS, CDR2 YYNGEE. This chain's CDR3 is CASSASDPGFSNQPQHF. The CDR3 DNA follows: TGTGCCAGCAGCGCTTCCGACCCAGGGTTTAGCAATCAGCCCCAGCATTTT.

This chain uses TRBV21-1 with TRBJ1-2. TRBV21-1 is classified as a pseudogene. The CDR3 runs 15 residues. Here the CDR3 DNA reads TGTGCCAGCAGCAAAGGGACGCTAAGAGACTATGGCTACACCTTC. This translates into CASSKGTLRDYGYTF.

For the CDR3, the DNA is TGTGCCAGCAGTGCCCTAGGTCGTGGCACAGATACGCAGTATTTT. It specifies CASSALGRGTDTQYF. The chain has TRBV6-1 and TRBJ2-3; no reliable D call. V was pared by 4 bases and J by 1 base, with 12 bases between. Germline V lookup: CDR1 MNHNS, CDR2 SASEGT. The CDR3 is 15 residues long.

The gene calls are TRBV6-5 and TRBJ2-7; D gene ambiguous. V lost 3 bases, J lost 0 bases, and 6 bases lay in between. The CDR3 totals 13 residues. Germline values: CDR1 MNHEY, CDR2 SVGAGI. CDR3 nucleotides: TGTGCCAGCAGTTATGGGGTCTCCTACGAGCAGTACTTC. Its protein is CASSYGVSYEQYF.

The rearrangement uses TRBV6-6 and TRBJ2-5; maybe TRBD2 (6 bases). V was cut by 8 bases and J by 1 base, with 14 bases left in between. This CDR3 region has 14 residues. Germline V lookup: CDR1 MNHNY, CDR2 SVGAGI (reference sequence). CDR3 sequence reads: CASSGTSRQETQYF. The DNA for the CDR3 is TGTGCCAGCTCTGGGACTTCCCGCCAAGAGACCCAGTACTTC.